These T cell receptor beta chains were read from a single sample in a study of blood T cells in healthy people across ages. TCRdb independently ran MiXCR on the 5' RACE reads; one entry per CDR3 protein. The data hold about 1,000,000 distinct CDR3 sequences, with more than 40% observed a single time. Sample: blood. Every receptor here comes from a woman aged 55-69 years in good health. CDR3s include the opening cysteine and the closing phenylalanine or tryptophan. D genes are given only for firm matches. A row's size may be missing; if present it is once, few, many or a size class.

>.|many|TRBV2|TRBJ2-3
TGTGCCAGCAGTGGCACAGGGAGCACAGATACGCAGTATTTT
CASSGTGSTDTQYF
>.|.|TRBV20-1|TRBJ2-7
TGCAGTGCTAGAGAAGTGGCTAGCGTAGGGGGGGAGCAGTACTTC
CSAREVASVGGEQYF
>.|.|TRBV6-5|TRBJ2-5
TGTGCCAGCAGTCAATTAACAGCAAAAGAGACCCAGTACTTC
CASSQLTAKETQYF
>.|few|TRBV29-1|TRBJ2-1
TGCAGCGCTGGCGGGCCAGGGCTCTACAATGAGCAGTTCTTC
CSAGGPGLYNEQFF
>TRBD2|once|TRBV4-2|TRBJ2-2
TGTGCCAGCAGCCAATGGGAGGGGAACACCGGGGAGCTGTTTTTT
CASSQWEGNTGELFF
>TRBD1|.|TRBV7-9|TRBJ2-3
TGTGCCAGCAGCACCGGGACAGGGAGCACAGATACGCAGTATTTT
CASSTGTGSTDTQYF
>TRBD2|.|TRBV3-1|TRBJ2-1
TGTGCCAGCAGCCAACTAGCGGGAGTTATGGATGAGCAGTTCTTC
CASSQLAGVMDEQFF
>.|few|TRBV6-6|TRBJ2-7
TGTGCCAGCACTCATGGTCCCCCCCTGTACGAGCAGTACTTC
CASTHGPPLYEQYF
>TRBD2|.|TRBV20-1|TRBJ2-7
TGCAGTGCTCGAACTAGCGGGACCTTCTACGAGCAGTACTTC
CSARTSGTFYEQYF
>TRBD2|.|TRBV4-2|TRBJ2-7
TGTGCCAGCAGCCAAGGTACTAGCGGGAGGGCCGGCGAGCAGTACTTC
CASSQGTSGRAGEQYF
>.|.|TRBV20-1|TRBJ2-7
TGCAGTGCTAGGACCACGAGGGGAGAGCAGTACTTC
CSARTTRGEQYF
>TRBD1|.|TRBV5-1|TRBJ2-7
TGCGCCAGCAGCTTGGACAGGGGGGTTTACGAGCAGTACTTC
CASSLDRGVYEQYF
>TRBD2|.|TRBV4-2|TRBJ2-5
TGTGCCAGCAGCCGAGAGAGCGGGGGGGGCTACAATGAGCAGTACTTC
CASSRESGGGYNEQYF
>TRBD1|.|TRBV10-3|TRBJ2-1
TGTGCCATCAGTGAGCGACAGGGCCTCTGGAGCAATGAGCAGTTCTTC
CAISERQGLWSNEQFF
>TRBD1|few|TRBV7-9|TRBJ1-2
TGTGCCACCCGGCGCCCTCGACAGGGGGCAGACTATGGCTACACCTTC
CATRRPRQGADYGYTF
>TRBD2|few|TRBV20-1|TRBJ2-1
TGCAGTGCTCTGAATAGCGGGAGTTTCGATGAGCAGTTCTTC
CSALNSGSFDEQFF
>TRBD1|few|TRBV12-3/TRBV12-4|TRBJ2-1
TGTGCCAGCAGTCCCCCGGGACAGGGGTGGTCTGAGCAGTTCTTC
CASSPPGQGWSEQFF
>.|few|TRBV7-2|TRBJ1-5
TGTGCCAGCAGCTTAGCGCTCGGGTATCAGCCCCAGCATTTT
CASSLALGYQPQHF
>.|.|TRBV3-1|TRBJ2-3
TGTGCCAGCAGCCAGCTGGGGACTAGCACAGATACGCAGTATTTT
CASSQLGTSTDTQYF
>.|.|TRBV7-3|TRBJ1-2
TGTGCCAGCAGCTTATTAAGGAGCCGGGGCCGGGTCTATGGCTACACCTTC
CASSLLRSRGRVYGYTF
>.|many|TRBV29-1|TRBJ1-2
TGCAGCGGTGGCCAGCAACCTGATGGCTACACCTTC
CSGGQQPDGYTF
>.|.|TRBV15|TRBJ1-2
TGTGCCACCAGCAGGGAGGGGGTTGACTATGGCTACACCTTC
CATSREGVDYGYTF
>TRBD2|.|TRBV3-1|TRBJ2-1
TGTGCCAGCAGCCACCGAAGGGGCCTAGCGGTTAATGAGCAGTTCTTC
CASSHRRGLAVNEQFF
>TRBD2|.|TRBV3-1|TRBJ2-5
TGTGCCAGCAGCCGGGGACTAGCAGGAGGGTTGGGGGAGACCCAGTACTTC
CASSRGLAGGLGETQYF
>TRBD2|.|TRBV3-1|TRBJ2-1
TGTGCCAGCAGCCACTCCGGGACTAGCGGGGGTGGCTCCTACAATGAGCAGTTCTTC
CASSHSGTSGGGSYNEQFF
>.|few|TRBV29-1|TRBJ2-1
TGCAGCGCCACAGGGCCCTTGGGGAATGAGCAGTTCTTC
CSATGPLGNEQFF
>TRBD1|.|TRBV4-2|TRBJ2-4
TGTGCCAGCAGCACGCGACAGGGGGCTGGCATTCAGTACTTC
CASSTRQGAGIQYF
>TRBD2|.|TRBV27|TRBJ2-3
TGTGCCAGCAGTAGCTTAGCGGGACCCAACACAGATACGCAGTATTTT
CASSSLAGPNTDTQYF
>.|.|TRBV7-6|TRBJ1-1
TGTGCCAGCAGCCAAACGTGGGGGGGCGAAACTGAAGCTTTCTTT
CASSQTWGGETEAFF
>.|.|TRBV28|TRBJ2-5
TGTGCCAGCAAGGCTTATCAAGAGACCCAGTACTTC
CASKAYQETQYF
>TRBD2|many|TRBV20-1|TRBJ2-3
TGCAGTGCCCCACCTATTAGCGGGAGTGGAGGTACGCAGTATTTT
CSAPPISGSGGTQYF
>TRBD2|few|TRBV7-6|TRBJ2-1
TGTGCCAGCAGCTTCCTACTAGCGAAGAGCTCCTACAATGAGCAGTTCTTC
CASSFLLAKSSYNEQFF
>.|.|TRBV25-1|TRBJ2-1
TGTGCCAGCAGCCCAACTAACGAGCGGACAGCTAAAAAGCAGTTCTTC
CASSPTNERTAKKQFF
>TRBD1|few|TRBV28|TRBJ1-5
TGTGCCAGCAGCTTGGCACAGGGGAGGCAGCCCCAGCATTTT
CASSLAQGRQPQHF
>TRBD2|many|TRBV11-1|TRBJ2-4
TGTGCCAGCAGCTTACTAGCGGGAGGGGGAAACATTCAGTACTTC
CASSLLAGGGNIQYF
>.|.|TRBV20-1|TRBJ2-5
TGCAGTGCTAGTCACGGGGGGCGGGAGACCCAGTACTTC
CSASHGGRETQYF
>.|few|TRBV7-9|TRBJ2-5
TGTGCCAGCAGCTTAGTTGAGCGACGACAGACCCAGTACTTC
CASSLVERRQTQYF
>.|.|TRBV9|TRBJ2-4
TGTGTCAGCAGCGCAGGTCAGATGAACATTCAGTACTTC
CVSSAGQMNIQYF
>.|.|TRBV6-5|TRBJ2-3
TGTGCCAGCAGTTACGCGGGGGCCAAAGATACGCAGTATTTT
CASSYAGAKDTQYF
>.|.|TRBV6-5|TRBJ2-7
TGTGCCAGCAGTTACTCGACTACGGGTCGGGACGAGCAGTACTTC
CASSYSTTGRDEQYF
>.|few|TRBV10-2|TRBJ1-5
TGCGCCAGCAGTGGATCGGGGATTTATCAGCCCCAGCATTTT
CASSGSGIYQPQHF
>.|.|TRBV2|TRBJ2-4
TGTGCCAGCAGTGAAATAGCAGCCAAAAACATTCAGTACTTC
CASSEIAAKNIQYF
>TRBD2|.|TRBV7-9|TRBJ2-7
TGTGCCAGCAGACCTAGCGGGAGGTCCTCCTACAATGAGCAGTACTTC
CASRPSGRSSYNEQYF
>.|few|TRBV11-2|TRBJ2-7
TGTGCCAGCAGCCGCCCCCACCGGGCTTACGAGCAGTACTTC
CASSRPHRAYEQYF
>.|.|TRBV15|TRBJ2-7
TGTGCCACCAGCAGAAGGACAGAAAACTACGAGCAGTACTTC
CATSRRTENYEQYF
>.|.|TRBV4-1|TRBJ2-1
TGCGCCAGCAGCCAAGATCGGACTACCTACAATGAGCAGTTCTTC
CASSQDRTTYNEQFF
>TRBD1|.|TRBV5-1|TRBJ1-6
TGCGCCAGCAGCTTGGAAATCCCTACCGGGACAGAGGATTCACCCCTCCACTTT
CASSLEIPTGTEDSPLHF
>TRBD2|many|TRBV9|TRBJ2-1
TGTGCCAGCAGCCTAGAGGCTAGCCGGGGGGGGGAGCAGTTCTTC
CASSLEASRGGEQFF
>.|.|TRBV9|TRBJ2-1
TGTGCCAGCAGCGTAGCCGGGACTCAAAATGAGCAGTTCTTC
CASSVAGTQNEQFF
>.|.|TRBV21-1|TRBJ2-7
TGTGCCAGCACCCCAGGCTTGGACGAGCAGTACTTC
CASTPGLDEQYF
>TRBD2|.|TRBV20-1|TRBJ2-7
TGCAGTGCTAGTCACCCTCCTAGCGGGAGGACTGAGAGCTACGAGCAGTACTTC
CSASHPPSGRTESYEQYF
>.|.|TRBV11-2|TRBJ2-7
TGTGCCAGCAGCTACGAAACAGCGGAAGTTCCCTTAGAGCAGTACTTC
CASSYETAEVPLEQYF
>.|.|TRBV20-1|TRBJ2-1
TGCAGTGCTAGGCCCGGGACTCCTAATGAGCAGTTCTTC
CSARPGTPNEQFF
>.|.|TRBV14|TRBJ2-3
TGTGCCAGCAGTCCAATTACCCACCGAGATGCGCAGTATTTT
CASSPITHRDAQYF
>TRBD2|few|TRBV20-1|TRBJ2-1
TGCAGTGCTATAGGCCCGGGGTCTAGCGGGCTATCCTACAATGAGCAGTTCTTC
CSAIGPGSSGLSYNEQFF
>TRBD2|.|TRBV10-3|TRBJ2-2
TGTGCCATCAAGCTAGCGGCAAACACCGGGGAGCTGTTTTTT
CAIKLAANTGELFF